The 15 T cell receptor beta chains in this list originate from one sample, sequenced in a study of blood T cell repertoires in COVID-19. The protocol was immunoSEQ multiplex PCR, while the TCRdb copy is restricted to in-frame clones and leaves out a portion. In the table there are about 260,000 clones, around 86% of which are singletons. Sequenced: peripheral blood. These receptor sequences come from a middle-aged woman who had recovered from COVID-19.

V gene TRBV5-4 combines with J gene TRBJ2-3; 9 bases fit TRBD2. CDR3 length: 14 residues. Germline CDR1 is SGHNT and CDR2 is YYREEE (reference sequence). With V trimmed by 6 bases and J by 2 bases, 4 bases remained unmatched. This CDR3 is CASTSGAYTDTQYF. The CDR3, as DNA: TGTGCCAGCACTAGCGGGGCTTACACAGATACGCAGTATTTT.

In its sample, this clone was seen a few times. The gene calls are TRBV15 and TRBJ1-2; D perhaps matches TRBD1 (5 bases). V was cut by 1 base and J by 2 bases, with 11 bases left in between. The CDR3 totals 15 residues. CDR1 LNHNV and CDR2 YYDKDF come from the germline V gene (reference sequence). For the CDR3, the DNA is TGTGCCACCAGCAGAGGGGGGAGGGAGAACTATGGCTACACCTTC. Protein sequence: CATSRGGRENYGYTF.

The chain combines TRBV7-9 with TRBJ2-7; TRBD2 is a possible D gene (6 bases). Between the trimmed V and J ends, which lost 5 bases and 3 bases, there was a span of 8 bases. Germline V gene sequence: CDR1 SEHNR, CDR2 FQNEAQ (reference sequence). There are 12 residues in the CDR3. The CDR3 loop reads CASSGGNYEQYF. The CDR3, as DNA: TGTGCCAGCAGCGGCGGGAACTACGAGCAGTACTTC.

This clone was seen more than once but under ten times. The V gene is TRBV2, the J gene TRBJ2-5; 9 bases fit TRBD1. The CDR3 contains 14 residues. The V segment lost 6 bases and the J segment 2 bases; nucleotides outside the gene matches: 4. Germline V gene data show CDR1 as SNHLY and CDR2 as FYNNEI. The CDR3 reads CASSAQGAQETQYF. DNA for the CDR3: TGTGCCAGCAGCGCACAGGGGGCACAAGAGACCCAGTACTTC.

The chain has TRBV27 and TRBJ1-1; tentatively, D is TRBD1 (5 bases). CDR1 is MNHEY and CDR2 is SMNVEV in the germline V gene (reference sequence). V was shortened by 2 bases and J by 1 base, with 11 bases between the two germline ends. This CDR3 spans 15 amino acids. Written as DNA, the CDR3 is TGTGCCAGCAGTTTAAGAGGGAGGGGGAACACTGAAGCTTTCTTT. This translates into CASSLRGRGNTEAFF.

CDR3 loop: CASSIEAAGLAAKNIQYF. The CDR3 DNA reads TGTGCCAGTAGTATAGAGGCGGCGGGGTTGGCAGCCAAAAACATTCAGTACTTC. J is TRBJ2-4 and V is TRBV19, with D tentatively TRBD2 (6 bases). The CDR3 sequence is 18 residues long. V was shortened by 0 bases and J by 0 bases, with 15 bases between the two germline ends. Germline CDR1 is LNHDA and CDR2 is SQIVND (reference sequence).

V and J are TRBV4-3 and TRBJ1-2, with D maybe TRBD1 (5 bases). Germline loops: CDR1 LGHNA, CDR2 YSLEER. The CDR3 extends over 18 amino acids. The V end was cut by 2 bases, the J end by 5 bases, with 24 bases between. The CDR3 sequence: CASSQSDSRGPGGYGYTF. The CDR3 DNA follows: TGCGCCAGCAGCCAATCGGATTCAAGAGGGCCGGGGGGGTATGGCTACACCTTC.

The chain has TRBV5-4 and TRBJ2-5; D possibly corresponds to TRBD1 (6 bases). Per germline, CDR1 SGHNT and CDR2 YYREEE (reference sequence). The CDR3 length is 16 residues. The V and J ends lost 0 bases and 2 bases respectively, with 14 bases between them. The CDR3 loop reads CASSLGGRQVQETQYF. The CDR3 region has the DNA TGTGCCAGCAGCTTGGGGGGTCGACAGGTTCAAGAGACCCAGTACTTC.

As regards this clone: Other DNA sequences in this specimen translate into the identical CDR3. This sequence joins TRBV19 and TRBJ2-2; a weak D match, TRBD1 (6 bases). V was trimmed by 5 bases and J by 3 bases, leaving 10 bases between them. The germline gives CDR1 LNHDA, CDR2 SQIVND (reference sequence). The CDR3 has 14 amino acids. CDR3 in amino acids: CASSATGYTGELFF. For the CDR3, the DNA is TGTGCCAGTAGTGCTACAGGGTACACCGGGGAGCTGTTTTTT.

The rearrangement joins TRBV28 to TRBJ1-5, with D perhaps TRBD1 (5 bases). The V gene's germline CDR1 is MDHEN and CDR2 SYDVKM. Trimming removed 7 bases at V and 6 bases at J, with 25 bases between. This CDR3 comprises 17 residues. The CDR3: CASTQGEGKVLGQPQHF. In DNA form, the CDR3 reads TGTGCCAGCACCCAAGGGGAGGGAAAAGTCCTTGGTCAGCCCCAGCATTTT. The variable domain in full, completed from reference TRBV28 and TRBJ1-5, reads DVKVTQSSRYLVKRTGEKVFLECVQDMDHENMFWYRQDPGLGLRLIYFSYDVKMKEKGDIPEGYSVSREKKERFSLILESASTNQTSMYLCASTQGEGKVLGQPQHFGDGTRLSIL.

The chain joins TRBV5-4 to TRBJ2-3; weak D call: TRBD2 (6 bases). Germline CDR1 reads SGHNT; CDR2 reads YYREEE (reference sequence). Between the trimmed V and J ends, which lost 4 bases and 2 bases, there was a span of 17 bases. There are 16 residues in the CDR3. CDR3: CASSPGTLGITDTQYF. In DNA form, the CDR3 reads TGTGCCAGCAGCCCAGGGACTTTGGGGATCACAGATACGCAGTATTTT.

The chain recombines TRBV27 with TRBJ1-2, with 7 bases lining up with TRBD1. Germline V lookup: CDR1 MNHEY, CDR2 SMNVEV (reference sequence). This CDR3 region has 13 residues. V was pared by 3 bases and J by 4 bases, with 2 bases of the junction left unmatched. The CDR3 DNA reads TGTGCCAGCAGTTTCAACAGGGGCTATGGCTACACCTTC. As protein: CASSFNRGYGYTF.

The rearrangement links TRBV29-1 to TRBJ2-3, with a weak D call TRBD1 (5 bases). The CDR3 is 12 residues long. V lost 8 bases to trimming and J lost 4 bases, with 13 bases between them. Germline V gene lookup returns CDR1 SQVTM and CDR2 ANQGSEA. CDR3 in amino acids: CSSKGAPDTQYF. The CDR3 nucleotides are TGCAGCTCCAAAGGGGCTCCAGATACGCAGTATTTT.

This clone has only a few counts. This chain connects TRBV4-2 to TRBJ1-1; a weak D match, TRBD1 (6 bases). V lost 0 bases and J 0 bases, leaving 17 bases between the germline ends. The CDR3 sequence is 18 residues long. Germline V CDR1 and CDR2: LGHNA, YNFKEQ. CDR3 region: CASSQDSPGQYLNTEAFF. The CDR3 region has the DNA TGTGCCAGCAGCCAAGATAGCCCCGGACAGTATTTGAACACTGAAGCTTTCTTT.

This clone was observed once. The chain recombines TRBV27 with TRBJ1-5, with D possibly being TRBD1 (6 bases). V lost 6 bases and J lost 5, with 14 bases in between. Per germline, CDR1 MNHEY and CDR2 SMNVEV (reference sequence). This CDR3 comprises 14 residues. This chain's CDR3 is CASRVLGADQPQHF. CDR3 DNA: TGTGCCAGCAGGGTACTGGGGGCGGATCAGCCCCAGCATTTT.